The entry below gives a single T cell receptor beta chain sequence along with its context. These data are taken from a study of control samples from healthy donors and cancer patients. The repertoire was sequenced with immunoSEQ multiplex PCR; TCRdb's copy has only in-frame clones and lacks some. The table has about 89,000 clones, under 90% seen once. The clonotype originates from a middle-aged woman in good health. The specimen sequenced was blood.

The CDR3 protein is CSCTLNTEAFF. The CDR3 DNA reads TGCAGCTGTACATTGAACACTGAAGCTTTCTTT. The genes are TRBV29-1 and TRBJ1-1; D gene unclear. This CDR3 has 11 amino acids. V lost 8 bases and J 0 bases, leaving 7 bases between the germline ends. Germline CDR1 and CDR2: SQVTM and ANQGSEA.